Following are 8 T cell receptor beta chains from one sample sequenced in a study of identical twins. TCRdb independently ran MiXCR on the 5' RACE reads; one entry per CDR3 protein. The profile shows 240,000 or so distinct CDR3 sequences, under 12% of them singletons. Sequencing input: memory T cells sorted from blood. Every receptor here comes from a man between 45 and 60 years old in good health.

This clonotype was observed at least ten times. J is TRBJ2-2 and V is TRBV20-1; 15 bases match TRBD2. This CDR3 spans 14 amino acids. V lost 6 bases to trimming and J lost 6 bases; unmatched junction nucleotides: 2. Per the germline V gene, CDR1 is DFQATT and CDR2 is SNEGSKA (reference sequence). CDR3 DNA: TGCAGTGCATGGACTAGCGGGAGGGCCGGGGAGCTGTTTTTT. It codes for CSAWTSGRAGELFF.

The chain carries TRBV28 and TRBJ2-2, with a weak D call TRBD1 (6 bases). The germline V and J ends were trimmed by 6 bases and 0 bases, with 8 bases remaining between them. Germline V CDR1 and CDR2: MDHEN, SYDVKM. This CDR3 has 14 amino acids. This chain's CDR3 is CASRWTANTGELFF. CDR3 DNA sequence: TGTGCCAGCAGATGGACAGCGAACACCGGGGAGCTGTTTTTT.

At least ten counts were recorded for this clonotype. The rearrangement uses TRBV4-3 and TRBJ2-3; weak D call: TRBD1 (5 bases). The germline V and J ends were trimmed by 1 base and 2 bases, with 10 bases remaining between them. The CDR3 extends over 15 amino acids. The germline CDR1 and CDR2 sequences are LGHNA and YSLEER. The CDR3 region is CASSQVGAATDTQYF. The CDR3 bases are TGCGCCAGCAGCCAAGTTGGGGCAGCCACAGATACGCAGTATTTT.

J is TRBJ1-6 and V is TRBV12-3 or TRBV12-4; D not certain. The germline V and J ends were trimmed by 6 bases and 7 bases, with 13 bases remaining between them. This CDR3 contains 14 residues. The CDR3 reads CASSETNGNSPLHF. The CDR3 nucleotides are TGTGCCAGCAGCGAGACCAATGGAAATTCACCCCTCCACTTT.

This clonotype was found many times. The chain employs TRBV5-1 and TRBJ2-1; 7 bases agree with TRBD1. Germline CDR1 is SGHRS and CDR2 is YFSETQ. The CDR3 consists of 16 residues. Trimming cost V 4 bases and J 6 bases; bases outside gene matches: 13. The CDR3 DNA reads TGCGCCAGCAGCAGAGCAACAGGGGCGAGAAGCAATGAGCAGTTCTTC. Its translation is CASSRATGARSNEQFF.

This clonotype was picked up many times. The CDR3 region has the DNA TGTGCCAGCAGCAAAGATCCGGGACTACCCCCCTACGAGCAGTACTTC. Translation gives CASSKDPGLPPYEQYF. The gene calls are TRBV21-1 and TRBJ2-7; TRBD2, the D gene given by the table, was not confirmed from the DNA. TRBV21-1 is a recognized pseudogene. The CDR3 is made up of 16 amino acids.

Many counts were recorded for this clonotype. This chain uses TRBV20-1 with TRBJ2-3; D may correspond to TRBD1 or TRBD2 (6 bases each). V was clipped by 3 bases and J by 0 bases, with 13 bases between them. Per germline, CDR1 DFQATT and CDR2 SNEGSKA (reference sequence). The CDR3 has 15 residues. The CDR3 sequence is CSASFGGGSTDTQYF. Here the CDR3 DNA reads TGCAGTGCTAGCTTCGGAGGGGGGAGCACAGATACGCAGTATTTT.

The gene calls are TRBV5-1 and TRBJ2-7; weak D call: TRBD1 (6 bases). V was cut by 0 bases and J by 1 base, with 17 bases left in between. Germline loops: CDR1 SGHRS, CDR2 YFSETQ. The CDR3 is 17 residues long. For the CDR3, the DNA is TGCGCCAGCAGCTTGGATGGAGGACAGACTGGATCCTACGAGCAGTACTTC. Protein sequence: CASSLDGGQTGSYEQYF. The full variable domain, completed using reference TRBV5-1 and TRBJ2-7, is KAGVTQTPRYLIKTRGQQVTLSCSPISGHRSVSWYQQTPGQGLQFLFEYFSETQRNKGNFPGRFSGRQFSNSRSEMNVSTLELGDSALYLCASSLDGGQTGSYEQYFGPGTRLTVT.